The 11 T cell receptor beta chains below all came from one sample that was sequenced in a study of cytomegalovirus exposure and HLA in healthy donors. The PCR employed 60 Vbeta primers together with 13 Jbeta primers. TCRdb's copy holds only in-frame clones and misses some; the assay was immunoSEQ multiplex PCR. The sample holds 210,000 or so clones, more than 60% seen once. Sequencing was carried out using PBMCs. These receptors all stem from a woman in her 30s in good health and CMV-seropositive.

The rearrangement uses TRBV5-4 and TRBJ2-1; 13 nucleotides match TRBD2. The germline V gene has CDR1 SGHNT and CDR2 YYREEE (reference sequence). The CDR3 sequence is 19 residues long. V shed 4 bases, J shed 8 bases, and the junction held 18 bases outside the gene matches. The CDR3 is CASSPLGLAGQNRGDEQFF. The CDR3 nucleotides read TGTGCCAGCAGCCCACTGGGACTAGCGGGGCAGAATCGAGGAGATGAGCAGTTCTTC.

This rearrangement joins TRBV5-6 to TRBJ2-5; D ambiguous. The CDR3 spans 13 residues. The germline V and J ends were trimmed by 0 bases and 4 bases, with 7 bases remaining between them. Germline V CDR1 and CDR2: SGHDT, YYEEEE. CDR3 sequence reads: CASSLGSRETQYF. The CDR3 region has the DNA TGTGCCAGCAGCTTGGGTAGCCGAGAGACCCAGTACTTC. Using reference TRBV5-6 and TRBJ2-5 for the parts outside the CDR3, the full variable domain is DAGVTQSPTHLIKTRGQQVTLRCSPKSGHDTVSWYQQALGQGPQFIFQYYEEEERQRGNFPDRFSGHQFPNYSSELNVNALLLGDSALYLCASSLGSRETQYFGPGTRLLVL.

This sequence joins TRBV6-1 and TRBJ2-7, with 14 bases aligning to TRBD2. CDR3 length: 16 amino acids. The germline gives CDR1 MNHNS, CDR2 SASEGT. V lost 4 bases and J lost 7; bases outside the gene matches: 9. In nucleotides, the CDR3 is TGTGCCAGCAGTGTAACCGGGACTAGCGGGGGAGTTGAGCAGTACTTC. It is translated as CASSVTGTSGGVEQYF.

The chain couples TRBV29-1 to TRBJ2-1; a weak D match, TRBD2 (6 bases). Germline CDR1 is SQVTM and CDR2 is ANQGSEA. V lost 7 bases to trimming and J lost 4 bases, with 14 bases between them. This CDR3 region has 13 residues. As DNA, the CDR3 is TGCAGCGCTGGGGGGACCCGATACAATGAGCAGTTCTTC. Protein: CSAGGTRYNEQFF.

A word on this clone: The junction departs from the called germline gene at one end, perhaps through a read error. V usage is TRBV27 and J usage is TRBJ1-4; possible D gene TRBD1, 5 bases. Germline values: CDR1 MNHEY, CDR2 SMNVEV (reference sequence). CDR3 length: 15 residues. CDR3 in DNA: TGTGCTAGCACCACGTCGGGGGAAGTTAATGAAAAACTGTTTTTT. It is translated as CASTTSGEVNEKLFF.

This chain connects TRBV11-1 to TRBJ1-4; TRBD1 matches at 9 bases. Trimming at V came to 5 bases and at J to 5 bases, leaving 12 bases not matched to a gene. The CDR3 is 17 amino acids. Germline V CDR1 and CDR2: SGHAT, FQDESV (reference sequence). The CDR3 bases are TGTGCCAGCAGCCAAACCGGGACAGGGTCGGGGAATGAAAAACTGTTTTTT. Its protein product is CASSQTGTGSGNEKLFF.

This clone was found once. The chain links TRBV11-2 to TRBJ2-3; D uncertain. This CDR3 region has 13 residues. Germline CDR1 reads SGHAT; CDR2 reads FQNNGV. Trimming left V 1 base short and J 3 bases short, with 5 bases between. The CDR3 DNA reads TGTGCCAGCAGCTTAGTGCGGACAGATACGCAGTATTTT. Residues: CASSLVRTDTQYF.

The V and J genes are TRBV7-2 and TRBJ2-5; the match to TRBD2 covers 11 bases. Germline V lookup: CDR1 SGHTA, CDR2 FQGNSA. This CDR3 comprises 14 residues. V trimming: 9 bases; J trimming: 6 bases; junction bases outside the gene matches: 9. The CDR3: CASTSGGYQKTQYF. CDR3 DNA sequence: TGTGCCAGTACTAGCGGGGGATATCAAAAGACCCAGTACTTC.

The rearrangement links TRBV6-6 to TRBJ1-4; 12 bases agree with TRBD1. CDR3 length: 15 residues. Germline values: CDR1 MNHNY, CDR2 SVGAGI (reference sequence). Trimming removed 5 bases from V and 7 bases from J; junction bases left unmatched: 5. The CDR3 DNA is TGTGCCAGCAGTAACCGGGACAGGGGGCGTGAAAAACTGTTTTTT. Translated: CASSNRDRGREKLFF.

The rearrangement joins TRBV5-6 to TRBJ1-1, with a tentative D call TRBD1 (5 bases). CDR3 length: 15 amino acids. Trimming left V 1 base short and J 0 bases short, with 10 bases between. The V gene's germline CDR1 is SGHDT and CDR2 YYEEEE. In DNA form, the CDR3 reads TGTGCCAGCAGCTTGCGGGGGTTGGTGAACACTGAAGCTTTCTTT. It specifies CASSLRGLVNTEAFF.

J is TRBJ2-3 and V is TRBV4-3; a possible D gene is TRBD1 (6 bases). The CDR3 is 16 residues long. V was shortened by 0 bases and J by 4 bases, with 14 bases between the two germline ends. Germline CDR1 is LGHNA and CDR2 is YSLEER. CDR3 nucleotides: TGCGCCAGCAGCCAAGAAGGGGCCCCAGGGGCAGATACGCAGTATTTT. Amino acids: CASSQEGAPGADTQYF.